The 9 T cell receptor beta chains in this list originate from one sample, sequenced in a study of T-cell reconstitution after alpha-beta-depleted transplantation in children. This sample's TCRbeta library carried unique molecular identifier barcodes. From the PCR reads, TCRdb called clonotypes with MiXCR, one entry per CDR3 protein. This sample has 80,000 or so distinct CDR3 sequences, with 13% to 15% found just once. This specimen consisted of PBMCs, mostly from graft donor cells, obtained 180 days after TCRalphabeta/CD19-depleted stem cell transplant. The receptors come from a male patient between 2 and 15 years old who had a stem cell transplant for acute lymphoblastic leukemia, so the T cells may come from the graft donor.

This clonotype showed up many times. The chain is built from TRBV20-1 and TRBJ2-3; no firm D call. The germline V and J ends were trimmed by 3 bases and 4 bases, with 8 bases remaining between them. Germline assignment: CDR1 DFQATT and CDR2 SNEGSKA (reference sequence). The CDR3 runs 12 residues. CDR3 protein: CSASLKADTQYF. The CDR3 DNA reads TGCAGTGCTAGCTTGAAGGCAGATACGCAGTATTTT.

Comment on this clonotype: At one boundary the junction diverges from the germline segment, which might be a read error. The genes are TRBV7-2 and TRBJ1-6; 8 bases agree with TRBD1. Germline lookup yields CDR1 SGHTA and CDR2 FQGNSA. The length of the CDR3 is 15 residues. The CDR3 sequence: CASRLADRVNSPLHF. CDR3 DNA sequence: TGTGCCAGCAGATTAGCGGACAGGGTCAATTCACCCCTCCACTTT.

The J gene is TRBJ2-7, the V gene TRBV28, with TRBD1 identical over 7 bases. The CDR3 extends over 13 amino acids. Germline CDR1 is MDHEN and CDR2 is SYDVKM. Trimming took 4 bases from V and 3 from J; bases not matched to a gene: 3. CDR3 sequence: CASSSGQNYEQYF. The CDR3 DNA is TGTGCCAGCAGTTCGGGACAGAACTACGAGCAGTACTTC.

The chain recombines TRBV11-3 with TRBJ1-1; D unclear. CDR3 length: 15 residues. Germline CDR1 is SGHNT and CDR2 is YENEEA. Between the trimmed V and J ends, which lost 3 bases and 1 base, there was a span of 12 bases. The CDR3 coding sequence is TGTGCCAGCAGCTTTCTACCGGGTAGGAACACTGAAGCTTTCTTT. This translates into CASSFLPGRNTEAFF.

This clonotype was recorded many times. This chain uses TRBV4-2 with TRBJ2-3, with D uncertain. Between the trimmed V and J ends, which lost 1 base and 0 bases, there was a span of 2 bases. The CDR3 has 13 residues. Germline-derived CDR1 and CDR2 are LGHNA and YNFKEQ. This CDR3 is CASSQASTDTQYF. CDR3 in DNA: TGTGCCAGCAGCCAAGCTAGCACAGATACGCAGTATTTT.

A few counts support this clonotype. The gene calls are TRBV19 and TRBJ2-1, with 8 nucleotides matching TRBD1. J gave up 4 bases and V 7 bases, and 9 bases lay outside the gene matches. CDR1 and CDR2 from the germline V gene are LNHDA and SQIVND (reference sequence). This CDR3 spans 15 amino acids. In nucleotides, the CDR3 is TGTGCCAGTACCGACCTCCGGGACAGGTACAATGAGCAGTTCTTC. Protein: CASTDLRDRYNEQFF.

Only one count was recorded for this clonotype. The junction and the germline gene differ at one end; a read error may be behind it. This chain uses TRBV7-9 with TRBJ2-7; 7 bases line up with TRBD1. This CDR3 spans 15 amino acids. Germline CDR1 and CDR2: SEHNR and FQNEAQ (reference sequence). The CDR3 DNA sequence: TGTGCCAGCAGCTCGGCAGGGGGAATTTCCTACGAGCAGTCCTTC. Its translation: CASSSAGGISYEQSF.

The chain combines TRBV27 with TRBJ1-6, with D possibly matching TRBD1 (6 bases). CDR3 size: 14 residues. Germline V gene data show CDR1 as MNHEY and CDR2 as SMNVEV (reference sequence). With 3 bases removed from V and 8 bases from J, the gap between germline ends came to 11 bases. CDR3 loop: CASSFGQIYSPLHF. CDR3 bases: TGTGCCAGCAGTTTCGGACAGATTTATTCACCCCTCCACTTT.

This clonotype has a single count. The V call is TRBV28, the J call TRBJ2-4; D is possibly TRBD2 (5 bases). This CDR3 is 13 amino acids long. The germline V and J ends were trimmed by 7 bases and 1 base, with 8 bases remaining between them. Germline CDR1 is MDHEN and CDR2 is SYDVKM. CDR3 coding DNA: TGTGCCAGCATGAGAGGGGCCAAAAACATTCAGTACTTC. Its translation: CASMRGAKNIQYF.